A single sample is the source of the 32 T cell receptor beta chains below, sequenced in a study of blood T cells in healthy people across ages. With a J-beta primer mix and a sample-barcoded 5' primer, a second PCR ran about 6 to 11 cycles. Using its own MiXCR run on the 5' RACE reads, TCRdb lists one record per CDR3 protein. The data hold about 750,000 distinct CDR3 sequences, with roughly 50% observed a single time. Sequenced sample: blood. These receptors were obtained from a man older than 75 in good health.

The chain joins TRBV2 to TRBJ2-1; D remains ambiguous. The germline V and J ends were trimmed by 6 bases and 6 bases, with 6 bases remaining between them. The CDR3 covers 11 residues. Germline V lookup: CDR1 SNHLY, CDR2 FYNNEI. The DNA for the CDR3 is TGTGCCAGCAGCGTTACCAATGAGCAGTTCTTC. Translating gives CASSVTNEQFF.

This clonotype appeared a few times. As DNA, the CDR3 is TGTGCCAGCAGCCCGGCGGGAGGCCCCCTACGAGAGCAGTACTTC. It translates to CASSPAGGPLREQYF. J is TRBJ2-7 and V is TRBV7-2; 8 nucleotides agree with TRBD2. Germline V gives CDR1 SGHTA, CDR2 FQGNSA. This CDR3 is built from 15 residues. The V segment lost 5 bases and the J segment 7 bases; nucleotides outside the gene matches: 13.

This clonotype was detected a few times. The rearrangement links TRBV25-1 to TRBJ1-1, with D hard to call. Trimming removed 4 bases from V and 4 bases from J, with 13 bases in between. This CDR3 region has 14 residues. The germline V gene encodes CDR1 MGHDK and CDR2 SYGVNS. The CDR3 protein is CASSGGIPGTEAFF. DNA of the CDR3: TGTGCCAGCAGTGGCGGGATTCCGGGCACTGAAGCTTTCTTT.

This chain uses TRBV20-1 with TRBJ2-3; maybe TRBD2 (6 bases). This CDR3 region has 16 residues. Trimming pared 6 bases from V and 3 bases from J, leaving 22 bases between. Germline CDR1 DFQATT, CDR2 SNEGSKA (reference sequence). Here the CDR3 DNA reads TGCAGTGCCCTAGTGGGGGGAGGTCCACCTACAGATACGCAGTATTTT. As protein: CSALVGGGPPTDTQYF.

CDR3 bases: TGCAGTGCTAGCGCCCAGGTCTATGGCTACACCTTC. Its translation is CSASAQVYGYTF. This rearrangement joins TRBV20-1 to TRBJ1-2, with no clear D. Trimming removed 3 bases at V and 4 bases at J, with 9 bases between. The CDR3 contains 12 residues. From germline, CDR1 is DFQATT and CDR2 SNEGSKA (reference sequence).

V gene TRBV12-3 or TRBV12-4 combines with J gene TRBJ1-2; maybe TRBD1 (6 bases). V lost 2 bases to trimming and J lost 7 bases, with 11 bases between them. The CDR3 loop spans 13 amino acids. This chain's CDR3 is CASSLQGRSGYTF. CDR3 nucleotide sequence: TGTGCCAGCAGTTTACAGGGGAGGAGTGGCTACACCTTC.

This chain links TRBV28 with TRBJ2-4; D may be TRBD2 (6 bases). The DNA end lines up better with TRBJ2-7; the J call may be wrong. The CDR3 has 16 amino acids. Per germline, CDR1 MDHEN and CDR2 SYDVKM. This CDR3 reads CASSSSDTTGAYEQYF. The CDR3, as DNA: TGTGCCAGCAGTTCCTCGGACACCACGGGGGCCTACGAGCAGTACTTC.

This clonotype was detected many times. CDR3 nucleotide sequence: TGTGCCAGCAGCCCCGAGCCAGAAGCGGAACAGTTCTTC. It is translated as CASSPEPEAEQFF. The chain is built from TRBV7-2 and TRBJ2-1, with D perhaps matching TRBD2 (5 bases). The CDR3 runs to 13 residues. CDR1 SGHTA and CDR2 FQGNSA come from the germline V gene. V was shortened by 5 bases and J by 13 bases, with 18 bases between the two germline ends.

A few counts support this clonotype. V and J are TRBV6-1 and TRBJ2-7, with TRBD2 matching 8 bases. V dropped 4 bases and J dropped 11; count of bases not matched to a gene: 7. The CDR3 covers 12 residues. Germline V gives CDR1 MNHNS, CDR2 SASEGT. The CDR3 DNA follows: TGTGCCAGCAGTGTCCCCGGGGGGGTCGAGTACTTC. It codes for CASSVPGGVEYF.

The gene calls are TRBV24-1 and TRBJ2-3, with D tentatively TRBD1 or TRBD2 (6 bases each). Germline loops: CDR1 KGHDR, CDR2 SFDVKD. V was pared by 8 bases and J by 4 bases, with 21 bases between. The CDR3 is made up of 16 amino acids. The chain's CDR3 is CATTAGTGASSDTQYF. The CDR3 region has the DNA TGTGCCACCACCGCGGGGACGGGGGCTAGCTCAGATACGCAGTATTTT.

The chain carries TRBV20-1 and TRBJ1-5; D is unresolved. The CDR3 has 13 amino acids. V shed 3 bases and J shed 1 base, with 7 bases lying between them. CDR1 and CDR2 from the germline V gene are DFQATT and SNEGSKA (reference sequence). The CDR3 spells CSASSDSNQPQHF. CDR3 sequence (DNA): TGCAGTGCTAGTAGCGACAGCAATCAGCCCCAGCATTTT.

This clonotype occurred a few times. One end of the junction is discordant with germline, which a read error may explain. This chain's CDR3 is CSARARSSGANVLTF. As DNA, the CDR3 is TGCAGTGCTAGAGCTCGGTCCTCTGGGGCTAACGTCCTGACTTTC. The chain has TRBV20-1 and TRBJ2-6; TRBD1 might be the D (5 bases). CDR1 is DFQATT, CDR2 SNEGSKA, per germline (reference sequence). The CDR3 covers 15 residues.

The sample holds many counts of this clonotype. The chain recombines TRBV29-1 with TRBJ2-7; D possibly uses TRBD1 or TRBD2 (5 bases each). Germline V gene sequence: CDR1 SQVTM, CDR2 ANQGSEA. The CDR3 sequence is 13 residues long. V lost 3 bases to trimming and J lost 0 bases, with 9 bases between them. The CDR3 loop reads CSVDRGDSYEQYF. CDR3 DNA: TGCAGCGTTGATCGAGGGGACTCCTACGAGCAGTACTTC.

This chain joins TRBV6-1 and TRBJ2-7; a possible D gene is TRBD1 (5 bases). The germline V gene encodes CDR1 MNHNS and CDR2 SASEGT. The CDR3 length is 13 residues. Trimming cost V 1 base and J 7 bases, with 11 bases left between them. The CDR3 DNA reads TGTGCCAGCAGTGAAGGGCAGGGCTTGGAGCAGTACTTC. Translated, it gives CASSEGQGLEQYF.

The V call is TRBV10-3, the J call TRBJ2-7; D is unclear. The germline CDR1 and CDR2 sequences are ENHRY and SYGVKD. The CDR3 has 12 amino acids. Deletions cut 8 bases from V and 2 bases from J, with 10 bases between. CDR3 loop: CAIGTDPYEQYF. The CDR3 DNA sequence: TGTGCCATCGGTACAGATCCCTACGAGCAGTACTTC.

This clonotype was seen a few times. This chain uses TRBV29-1 with TRBJ2-7; 11 nucleotides match TRBD2. Germline assignment: CDR1 SQVTM and CDR2 ANQGSEA. The ends lost 4 bases at V and 5 bases at J; junction bases unmatched: 10. This CDR3 region has 15 residues. CDR3 DNA sequence: TGCAGCGTTGCAAATCGACTAGCGGGACGGAACGAGCAGTACTTC. Translation: CSVANRLAGRNEQYF.

To note about this clonotype: One end of the junction is discordant with germline, which a read error may explain. J is TRBJ2-5 and V is TRBV7-9; the match to TRBD2 covers 13 bases. Germline V gives CDR1 SEHNR, CDR2 FQNEAQ (reference sequence). The CDR3 loop spans 19 amino acids. CDR3 region: CTSSSSRPTSGRYQETQYF. Written as DNA, the CDR3 is TGTACCAGCAGCTCGAGTCGGCCGACTAGCGGGAGGTACCAAGAGACCCAGTACTTC.

CDR3: CASSTTRGDTEAFF. CDR3 sequence (DNA): TGTGCCAGCAGCACCACCAGGGGAGACACTGAAGCTTTCTTT. The V and J genes are TRBV5-4 and TRBJ1-1; D perhaps matches TRBD1 (6 bases). In germline, CDR1 is SGHNT, CDR2 YYREEE (reference sequence). The CDR3 loop spans 14 amino acids. V was trimmed by 4 bases and J by 3 bases, leaving 13 bases between them.

The chain joins TRBV9 to TRBJ2-5; D possibly uses TRBD1 or TRBD2 (6 bases each). Trimming cost V 1 base and J 7 bases, with 14 bases left between them. Germline CDR1 SGDLS, CDR2 YYNGEE. This CDR3 spans 14 amino acids. CDR3 sequence (DNA): TGTGCCAGCAGCGTAAGGGGAGGACAGACGACCCAGTACTTC. This gives the protein CASSVRGGQTTQYF. The variable domain in full, completed from reference TRBV9 and TRBJ2-5, reads DSGVTQTPKHLITATGQRVTLRCSPRSGDLSVYWYQQSLDQGLQFLIQYYNGEERAKGNILERFSAQQFPDLHSELNLSSLELGDSALYFCASSVRGGQTTQYFGPGTRLLVL.

There are a few counts of this clonotype. V usage is TRBV10-2 and J usage is TRBJ1-2; TRBD1 might be the D (6 bases). CDR1 and CDR2 from the germline V gene are WSHSY and SAAADI. Trimming took 10 bases from V and 2 from J, leaving 20 bases between them. This CDR3 contains 15 residues. The DNA for the CDR3 is TGCGCCAACCAGGAGAGGGGGGCGGGCAACTATGGCTACACCTTC. Protein sequence: CANQERGAGNYGYTF.

J is TRBJ2-7 and V is TRBV20-1; D possibly uses TRBD1 or TRBD2 (6 bases each). This CDR3 is 15 amino acids long. The V and J ends lost 3 bases and 4 bases respectively, with 19 bases between them. CDR1 is DFQATT, CDR2 SNEGSKA, per germline (reference sequence). CDR3 sequence (DNA): TGCAGTGCTAGCACGCCGGTCGGGGGCTATTACGAGCAGTACTTC. Translating gives CSASTPVGGYYEQYF.

The CDR3 DNA follows: TGCAGCGTTGATACCCCCGGCGGAGGCTACACCTTC. Its translation is CSVDTPGGGYTF. The chain uses TRBV29-1 and TRBJ1-2, with no clear D. V was trimmed by 3 bases and J by 8 bases, leaving 13 bases between them. The CDR3 runs to 12 residues. Germline lookup yields CDR1 SQVTM and CDR2 ANQGSEA. The variable domain in full, completed from reference TRBV29-1 and TRBJ1-2, reads SAVISQKPSRDICQRGTSLTIQCQVDSQVTMMFWYRQQPGQSLTLIATANQGSEATYESGFVIDKFPISRPNLTFSTLTVSNMSPEDSSIYLCSVDTPGGGYTFGSGTRLTVV.

This clonotype has a count of ten or more. The chain has TRBV4-1 and TRBJ2-3; TRBD2 is a possible D gene (5 bases). V shed 1 base and J shed 14 bases, with 31 bases lying between them. Germline loops: CDR1 MGHRA, CDR2 YSYEKL. The CDR3 length is 18 residues. The CDR3 sequence is CASSQGPPASREHRYAYF. The CDR3 nucleotides read TGCGCCAGCAGCCAAGGCCCCCCGGCTAGCAGAGAGCACAGATACGCGTATTTT.

The V gene is TRBV5-1, the J gene TRBJ2-3, with TRBD1 matching over 7 bases. Germline loops: CDR1 SGHRS, CDR2 YFSETQ. The CDR3 sequence is 14 residues long. V trimming: 4 bases; J trimming: 4 bases; junction bases outside the gene matches: 6. CDR3: CASSVAQGADTQYF. In DNA form, the CDR3 reads TGCGCCAGCAGCGTGGCGCAGGGGGCAGATACGCAGTATTTT.

The chain recombines TRBV6-6 with TRBJ1-3, with a tentative D call TRBD1 (5 bases). The CDR3 has 16 amino acids. V lost 2 bases to trimming and J lost 4 bases, with 15 bases between them. From germline, CDR1 is MNHNY and CDR2 SVGAGI (reference sequence). CDR3 sequence (DNA): TGTGCCAGCAGTTACCGCTTCAGGGAATCAGGAAACACCATATATTTT. This translates into CASSYRFRESGNTIYF.

The chain joins TRBV7-9 to TRBJ1-6, with D tentatively TRBD1 (5 bases). The length of the CDR3 is 20 residues. V was trimmed by 0 bases and J by 9 bases, leaving 27 bases between them. Germline loops: CDR1 SEHNR, CDR2 FQNEAQ (reference sequence). Here the CDR3 DNA reads TGTGCCAGCAGCTTAGCGCTTGGGCCCGATAGGACACTCAAAACTTCACCCCTCCACTTT. Translating it yields CASSLALGPDRTLKTSPLHF.

About this clonotype itself: At one end the junction does not follow the germline gene, possibly because of a read error. V and J are TRBV7-7 and TRBJ2-7, with D perhaps matching TRBD2 (5 bases). TRBJ2-5 explains the end of the DNA better; the J call may be wrong. CDR3 length equals 13 residues. CDR1 SSHAT and CDR2 FNYEAQ come from the germline V gene (reference sequence). The CDR3 DNA reads as TGTGCTAGCAGCTCGGGAATGCAAGAGACCCAGTACTTC. Amino acid sequence: CASSSGMQETQYF.

This sequence joins TRBV7-9 and TRBJ2-1; D is unclear. There are 14 residues in the CDR3. V was pared by 3 bases and J by 2 bases, with 8 bases between. CDR1 and CDR2 from the germline V gene are SEHNR and FQNEAQ (reference sequence). In nucleotides, the CDR3 is TGTGCCAGCAGCTTCACATCTACCTACAATGAGCAGTTCTTC. It yields the protein CASSFTSTYNEQFF.

This clonotype turned up a few times. Written as DNA, the CDR3 is TGTGCCAGCAAATACCGGGTAAATGAGCAGTTCTTC. Protein product: CASKYRVNEQFF. This chain connects TRBV12-3 or TRBV12-4 to TRBJ2-1; D gene uncertain. V lost 7 bases and J 7 bases, leaving 11 bases between the germline ends. CDR3 length: 12 residues.

This clonotype was picked up a small number of times. J is TRBJ2-1 and V is TRBV29-1; D perhaps matches TRBD1 (5 bases). Germline V gene sequence: CDR1 SQVTM, CDR2 ANQGSEA. Trimming stripped 4 bases from V and 10 bases from J, with 14 bases between. The CDR3 sequence is 12 residues long. The CDR3 protein is CSVVTGGYEQFF. The CDR3 nucleotides read TGCAGCGTTGTAACAGGTGGTTACGAGCAGTTCTTC.

The V call is TRBV27, the J call TRBJ2-7; TRBD1 matches 7 bases. J gave up 4 bases and V 6 bases, and 12 bases lay outside the gene matches. Per the germline V gene, CDR1 is MNHEY and CDR2 is SMNVEV (reference sequence). There are 15 residues in the CDR3. This CDR3 is CASSLKRQGVYEQYF. The CDR3 DNA follows: TGTGCCAGCAGCCTAAAGAGACAGGGCGTTTACGAGCAGTACTTC.

The rearrangement links TRBV5-1 to TRBJ1-4; D remains unclear. Germline values: CDR1 SGHRS, CDR2 YFSETQ. V lost 7 bases, J lost 0 bases, and 13 bases lay in between. This CDR3 has 15 residues. The CDR3 spells CASGKAAATNEKLFF. The CDR3 DNA reads TGCGCCAGCGGAAAAGCTGCTGCAACTAATGAAAAACTGTTTTTT. Full variable domain (missing parts from reference TRBV5-1 and TRBJ1-4): KAGVTQTPRYLIKTRGQQVTLSCSPISGHRSVSWYQQTPGQGLQFLFEYFSETQRNKGNFPGRFSGRQFSNSRSEMNVSTLELGDSALYLCASGKAAATNEKLFFGSGTQLSVL.